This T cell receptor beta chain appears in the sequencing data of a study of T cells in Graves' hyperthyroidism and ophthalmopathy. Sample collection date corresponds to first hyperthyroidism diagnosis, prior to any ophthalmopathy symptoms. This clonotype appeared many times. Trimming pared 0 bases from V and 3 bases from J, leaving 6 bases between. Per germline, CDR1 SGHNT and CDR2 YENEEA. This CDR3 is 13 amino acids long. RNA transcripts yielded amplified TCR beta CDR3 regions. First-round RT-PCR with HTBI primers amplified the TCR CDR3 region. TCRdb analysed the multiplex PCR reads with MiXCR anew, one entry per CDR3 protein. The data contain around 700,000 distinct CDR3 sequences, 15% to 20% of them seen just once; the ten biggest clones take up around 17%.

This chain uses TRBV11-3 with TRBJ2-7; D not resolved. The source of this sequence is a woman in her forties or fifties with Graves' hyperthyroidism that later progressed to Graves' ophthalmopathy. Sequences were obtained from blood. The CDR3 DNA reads TGTGCCAGCAGCTTAGAACGCGGCTACGAGCAGTACTTC. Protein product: CASSLERGYEQYF. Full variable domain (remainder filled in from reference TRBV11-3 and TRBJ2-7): EAGVVQSPRYKIIEKKQPVAFWCNPISGHNTLYWYLQNLGQGPELLIRYENEEAVDDSQLPKDRFSAERLKGVDSTLKIQPAELGDSAVYLCASSLERGYEQYFGPGTRLTVT.